This is a list of T cell receptor beta chains from one sample in a study of blood T cells in healthy people across ages. TCRdb independently ran MiXCR on the 5' RACE reads; one entry per CDR3 protein. The profile shows 650,000 to 800,000 distinct CDR3 sequences, 40% to 50% of them singletons. Sample: blood. These TCRs come from a man aged 55 to 70 in good health. Both conserved end residues are trimmed from each CDR3.

V: TRBV2; CDR3: VSRGRLAGSYNEQF
V: TRBV27; CDR3: ASSLSGSRGTEAF
V: TRBV4-1; CDR3: ASSQHLPGDEQF
V: TRBV6-1; CDR3: AIERGGTEAF
V: TRBV20-1; CDR3: SASRRDRASTDTQY
V: TRBV2; CDR3: ASSEGTSGAGWAQY
V: TRBV20-1; CDR3: SAYTSGSDNEQF
V: TRBV7-6; CDR3: ASSLERTGTDTQY
V: TRBV9; CDR3: ASSVGLAGASSYNEQF
V: TRBV7-2; CDR3: ASSLDTLAGENGDIQY
V: TRBV27; CDR3: ASSLYSGTSGVDTQY
V: TRBV20-1; CDR3: SATTIDGNQPQH
V: TRBV6-5; CDR3: ASSYSIVTEAF
V: TRBV27; CDR3: ARSPGTGGKNEQF
V: TRBV18; CDR3: ASSPSRETQY
V: TRBV12-3/TRBV12-4; CDR3: ASRGTAGINSPLH
V: TRBV4-1; CDR3: ASSLGKTGGEQY
V: TRBV20-1; CDR3: SALRQGDEQY
V: TRBV20-1; CDR3: SAREGSSYEQY
V: TRBV6-5; CDR3: ASRSPGQDTQY
V: TRBV6-2/TRBV6-3; CDR3: ASSKREGTSYEQY
V: TRBV20-1; CDR3: SARGPGGAYGYT
V: TRBV7-2; CDR3: ASSLGFLTDTLY
V: TRBV29-1; CDR3: SVVPRLKSSGANVLT
V: TRBV5-6; CDR3: ASSVESYGELF
V: TRBV29-1; CDR3: SAISRVNTEAF
V: TRBV18; CDR3: ASSPAPGSSGANVLT
V: TRBV6-1; CDR3: ASTRDRAENNEQF
V: TRBV4-1; CDR3: ASSQETQETQY
V: TRBV4-3; CDR3: ASSQDQGSSYEQY
V: TRBV7-2; CDR3: ASSALGGGVYTDTQY
V: TRBV11-2; CDR3: ASSNGTPRRGYS
V: TRBV6-2/TRBV6-3; CDR3: ASSHRAGEDTQY
V: TRBV7-3; CDR3: ASSPRPTSGTDTQY
V: TRBV6-5; CDR3: ASVADGSDGYT
V: TRBV12-3/TRBV12-4; CDR3: ASLNTGGISEQY
V: TRBV24-1; CDR3: ATGTDSTFQETQY
V: TRBV20-1; CDR3: SARGWGPSSYNEQF
V: TRBV24-1; CDR3: ATSDLGLGDTQY
V: TRBV6-1; CDR3: ASSGRVAATSTDTQY
V: TRBV6-1; CDR3: ASSGTSGGQNEQY
V: TRBV2; CDR3: ASINGQSNGYT